The present TCR beta chain was sequenced within a study of response to subunit inactivated influenza vaccine. Germline loops: CDR1 SEHNR, CDR2 FQNEAQ (reference sequence). There are 13 residues in the CDR3. Deletions cut 1 base from V and 10 bases from J, with 11 bases between. TCRdb re-called the RT-PCR reads with MiXCR, one entry per CDR3 protein. Among 650,000 or so distinct CDR3 sequences listed, around 15% were seen once. This clonotype was counted at least ten times. This sequence was found in a man over 45 who received an inactivated influenza vaccine. Sample: PBMCs from blood, taken 14 days before vaccination. The chain combines TRBV7-9 with TRBJ2-1; a weak D match, TRBD1 (6 bases). The DNA for the CDR3 is TGTGCCAGCAGCTTAGGGACAGACTCGGAGCAGTTCTTC. Its translation is CASSLGTDSEQFF.